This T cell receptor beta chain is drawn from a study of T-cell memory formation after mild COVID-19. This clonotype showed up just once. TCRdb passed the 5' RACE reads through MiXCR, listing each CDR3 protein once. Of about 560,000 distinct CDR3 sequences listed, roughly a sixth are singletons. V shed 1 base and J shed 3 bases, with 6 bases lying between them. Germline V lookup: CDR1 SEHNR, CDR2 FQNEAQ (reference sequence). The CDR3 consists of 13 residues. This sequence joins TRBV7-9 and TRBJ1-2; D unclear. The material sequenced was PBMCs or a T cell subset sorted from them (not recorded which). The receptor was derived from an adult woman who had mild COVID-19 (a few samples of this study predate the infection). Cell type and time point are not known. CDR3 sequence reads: CASSLVTDYGYTF. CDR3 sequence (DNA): TGTGCCAGCAGCTTAGTTACGGACTATGGCTACACCTTC.